Presented here are 30 T cell receptor beta chains from one specimen sequenced in a study of PD-1 blockade in classical Hodgkin lymphoma. All trial patients relapsed after autologous stem cell transplantation. Sequencing used immunoSEQ multiplex PCR; TCRdb keeps in-frame clones, though not all of them. Of 30,000 or so clones listed, about three quarters are singletons. The sequencing here drew on peripheral blood mononuclear cells (PBMCs), taken before the second cycle of nivolumab. The receptors shown here come from a human donor with classical Hodgkin lymphoma.

This clone occurred a few times. This chain uses TRBV2 with TRBJ1-3; perhaps TRBD1 as D (6 bases). This CDR3 spans 19 amino acids. Germline V gene lookup returns CDR1 SNHLY and CDR2 FYNNEI. V gave up 7 bases and J gave up 0 bases, with 25 bases separating them. The CDR3 sequence is CASKRERTDYTLSGNTIYF. CDR3 nucleotides: TGTGCCAGCAAGAGGGAAAGGACAGACTATACACTCTCTGGAAACACCATATATTTT. The full variable domain, completed using reference TRBV2 and TRBJ1-3, is EPEVTQTPSHQVTQMGQEVILRCVPISNHLYFYWYRQILGQKVEFLVSFYNNEISEKSEIFDDQFSVERPDGSNFTLKIRSTKLEDSAMYFCASKRERTDYTLSGNTIYFGEGSWLTVV.

The chain is built from TRBV28 and TRBJ2-7, with 11 positions matching TRBD1. This CDR3 is built from 15 residues. V shed 6 bases, J shed 5 bases, and the junction held 9 bases outside the gene matches. The germline V gene encodes CDR1 MDHEN and CDR2 SYDVKM. The CDR3 protein is CASRPSGTGGNEQYF. As DNA, the CDR3 is TGTGCCAGCAGACCCTCCGGGACAGGGGGTAACGAGCAGTACTTC. Full variable domain (remainder filled in from reference TRBV28 and TRBJ2-7): DVKVTQSSRYLVKRTGEKVFLECVQDMDHENMFWYRQDPGLGLRLIYFSYDVKMKEKGDIPEGYSVSREKKERFSLILESASTNQTSMYLCASRPSGTGGNEQYFGPGTRLTVT.

The chain links TRBV6-5 to TRBJ2-7; D is uncertain. V was shortened by 2 bases and J by 5 bases, with 7 bases between the two germline ends. Germline loops: CDR1 MNHEY, CDR2 SVGAGI. This CDR3 has 12 residues. The CDR3 DNA is TGTGCCAGCAGTTACCCCAGCGACGAGCAGTACTTC. The encoded protein is CASSYPSDEQYF.

The CDR3 DNA reads as TGTGCCAGCAGCCACCCCTTGAGGGAGGGGCTAAGGGATGGCTACACCTTC. Protein: CASSHPLREGLRDGYTF. The chain combines TRBV4-2 with TRBJ1-2; the D gene is possibly TRBD1 (5 bases). Trimming left V 3 bases short and J 6 bases short, with 23 bases between. Germline lookup yields CDR1 LGHNA and CDR2 YNFKEQ. This CDR3 is built from 17 residues.

The chain links TRBV5-1 to TRBJ2-5; TRBD2 aligns across 11 bases. V lost 4 bases, J lost 4 bases, and 12 bases stayed unmatched. The germline CDR1 and CDR2 sequences are SGHRS and YFSETQ. This CDR3 contains 17 residues. This chain's CDR3 is CASSPGSASGGRETQYF. For the CDR3, the DNA is TGCGCCAGCAGCCCGGGTTCGGCTAGCGGGGGGAGAGAGACCCAGTACTTC.

This rearrangement joins TRBV30 to TRBJ1-1; no reliable D call. The CDR3 loop spans 11 amino acids. V was pared by 8 bases and J by 0 bases, with 7 bases between. Per the germline V gene, CDR1 is GTSNPN and CDR2 is SVGIG (reference sequence). The CDR3 is CAATVNTEAFF. For the CDR3, the DNA is TGTGCCGCGACGGTGAACACTGAAGCTTTCTTT. Full variable domain (outside the CDR3, taken from reference TRBV30 and TRBJ1-1): SQTIHQWPATLVQPVGSPLSLECTVEGTSNPNLYWYRQAAGRGLQLLFYSVGIGQISSEVPQNLSASRPQDRQFILSSKKLLLSDSGFYLCAATVNTEAFFGQGTRLTVV.

The sample holds a few counts of this clone. The chain uses TRBV7-8 and TRBJ2-7; TRBD1 matches at 10 bases. In germline, CDR1 is SGHVS, CDR2 FQNEAQ. With 6 bases clipped from V and 5 bases from J, the junction kept 10 bases outside the gene matches. The CDR3 extends over 15 amino acids. DNA of the CDR3: TGTGCCAGCAGTTTAAGACAGGGGGCTTTCAACGAGCAGTACTTC. It yields the protein CASSLRQGAFNEQYF.

The J gene is TRBJ1-1, the V gene TRBV9, with 11 bases that match TRBD1. Trimming cost V 3 bases and J 10 bases; bases outside gene matches: 8. CDR1 and CDR2 from the germline V gene are SGDLS and YYNGEE. The CDR3 runs 14 residues. CDR3 protein: CASSGPGQGVRAFF. CDR3 DNA: TGTGCCAGCAGCGGGCCGGGACAGGGGGTAAGAGCTTTCTTT.

The rearrangement uses TRBV5-4 and TRBJ1-2; D perhaps matches TRBD1 (6 bases). Germline V lookup: CDR1 SGHNT, CDR2 YYREEE (reference sequence). CDR3 length: 15 amino acids. Trimming left V 3 bases short and J 4 bases short, with 16 bases between. The CDR3 sequence is CASSSPQGLPYGYTF. The CDR3 coding sequence is TGTGCCAGCAGCTCCCCCCAGGGGCTCCCCTATGGCTACACCTTC.

V and J are TRBV10-1 and TRBJ2-7; the match to TRBD2 covers 7 bases. There are 14 residues in the CDR3. Germline V CDR1 and CDR2: WNHNN, SYGVQD (reference sequence). V shed 10 bases, J shed 0 bases, and the junction held 9 bases outside the gene matches. The DNA for the CDR3 is TGCGCCACCAGAGCCCCGGGGGGCTCCTACGAGCAGTACTTC. Amino acids: CATRAPGGSYEQYF.

The genes are TRBV7-9 and TRBJ1-3; 9 nucleotides line up with TRBD1. The CDR3 spans 15 residues. The germline gives CDR1 SEHNR, CDR2 FQNEAQ (reference sequence). After removal of 3 bases from V and 4 bases from J, the junction contained 4 bases not matched to a gene. CDR3 residues: CASSFGTGLGNTIYF. CDR3 coding DNA: TGTGCCAGCAGCTTTGGGACAGGGTTAGGAAACACCATATATTTT.

The chain couples TRBV6-1 to TRBJ1-1; D ambiguous. Trimming removed 6 bases at V and 1 base at J, with 12 bases between. Germline V gene data show CDR1 as MNHNS and CDR2 as SASEGT. CDR3 length: 14 amino acids. CDR3 amino acids: CASSSRVGNTEAFF. The DNA for the CDR3 is TGTGCCAGCAGCTCTCGCGTGGGGAACACTGAAGCTTTCTTT.

By sample fraction, this clone is medium-sized. V gene TRBV27 combines with J gene TRBJ2-5; 7 bases are shared with TRBD2. The CDR3 spans 15 residues. Germline assignment: CDR1 MNHEY and CDR2 SMNVEV (reference sequence). Trimming removed 10 bases from V and 5 bases from J; junction bases left unmatched: 16. The CDR3 loop is CAIKAGVPPMETQYF. CDR3 DNA: TGTGCCATCAAGGCGGGGGTGCCTCCAATGGAGACCCAGTACTTC.

The chain uses TRBV6-6 and TRBJ2-1, with TRBD2 identical over 8 bases. The junction had 10 bases not matched to a gene; V was cut back by 2 bases and J by 7 bases. The germline V gene encodes CDR1 MNHNY and CDR2 SVGAGI (reference sequence). This CDR3 has 16 amino acids. The CDR3 sequence: CASSYQGLGGGNEQFF. Here the CDR3 DNA reads TGTGCCAGCAGTTACCAGGGACTAGGGGGGGGGAATGAGCAGTTCTTC.

The rearrangement uses TRBV2 and TRBJ1-2; perhaps TRBD1 as D (6 bases). Per germline, CDR1 SNHLY and CDR2 FYNNEI. This CDR3 has 17 residues. V was clipped by 4 bases and J by 2 bases, with 20 bases between them. CDR3 sequence reads: CASSGAGAGKGNYGYTF. CDR3 DNA sequence: TGTGCCAGCAGTGGGGCAGGGGCCGGCAAGGGCAACTATGGCTACACCTTC.

This chain uses TRBV5-4 with TRBJ2-5, with a weak D call TRBD1 (5 bases). The CDR3 is 14 residues long. Germline assignment: CDR1 SGHNT and CDR2 YYREEE (reference sequence). The V gene lost 0 bases and the J gene lost 2 bases, with 8 bases spanning the gap. The CDR3 sequence: CASSLEGLQETQYF. In DNA form, the CDR3 reads TGTGCCAGCAGCTTGGAGGGGTTGCAAGAGACCCAGTACTTC. The full variable domain, its missing parts supplied by reference TRBV5-4 and TRBJ2-5, is ETGVTQSPTHLIKTRGQQVTLRCSSQSGHNTVSWYQQALGQGPQFIFQYYREEENGRGNFPPRFSGLQFPNYSSELNVNALELDDSALYLCASSLEGLQETQYFGPGTRLLVL.

The rearrangement uses TRBV12-1 and TRBJ1-5; no check of the table's D call, TRBD1, against the DNA was made. TRBV12-1 is termed a pseudogene. CDR3 size: 16 residues. The CDR3 loop is CASSFAKGQCGEPQHF. The CDR3 nucleotides read TGTGCCAGCAGCTTTGCGAAGGGGCAATGTGGGGAGCCCCAGCATTTT.

The chain uses TRBV7-8 and TRBJ2-5; 12 bases are a match to TRBD1. The CDR3 is made up of 17 amino acids. Germline V gene lookup returns CDR1 SGHVS and CDR2 FQNEAQ. The V gene end was trimmed by 2 bases and the J gene end by 5 bases; junction bases not matched to a gene: 9. For the CDR3, the DNA is TGTGCCAGCAGCTTAATAGCGGGACAGGGGGCGTATGAGACCCAGTACTTC. It translates to CASSLIAGQGAYETQYF.

The chain carries TRBV9 and TRBJ2-5; D may be TRBD2 (5 bases). V shed 3 bases and J shed 7 bases, with 13 bases lying between them. From germline, CDR1 is SGDLS and CDR2 YYNGEE. This CDR3 contains 13 residues. The CDR3 loop reads CASSEAGRGTQYF. The CDR3 DNA follows: TGTGCCAGCAGCGAGGCGGGTCGCGGGACCCAGTACTTC.

This chain connects TRBV5-1 to TRBJ1-3; D remains unclear. V was clipped by 6 bases and J by 2 bases, with 12 bases between them. The CDR3 consists of 14 residues. Germline lookup yields CDR1 SGHRS and CDR2 YFSETQ. The CDR3 DNA is TGCGCCAGCATGGAGGGCATGCCTGGAAACACCATATATTTT. It translates to CASMEGMPGNTIYF.

This clone showed up just a few times. This chain links TRBV21-1 with TRBJ2-7; TRBD1 was called by the table and not checked on the DNA. TRBV21-1 counts as a pseudogene. This CDR3 comprises 16 residues. The CDR3 protein is CASSKFKGTAIYEQYF. The CDR3 nucleotides read TGTGCCAGCAGCAAATTTAAAGGGACAGCTATATACGAGCAGTACTTC.

This clone was seen once. This chain joins TRBV11-2 and TRBJ2-3; D gene uncertain. Trimming stripped 0 bases from V and 7 bases from J, with 8 bases between. CDR3 length equals 13 residues. CDR1 and CDR2 from the germline V gene are SGHAT and FQNNGV. The CDR3 reads CASSLDPDNTQYF. The CDR3 coding sequence is TGTGCCAGCAGCTTAGATCCCGATAATACGCAGTATTTT.

The chain joins TRBV2 to TRBJ2-7; either TRBD1 or TRBD2 may fit D (5 bases each). From germline, CDR1 is SNHLY and CDR2 FYNNEI. CDR3 length equals 14 residues. The V and J ends lost 7 bases and 2 bases respectively, with 15 bases between them. The CDR3 reads CASTEGAGAYEQYF. The CDR3 coding sequence is TGTGCCAGCACCGAAGGGGCCGGGGCCTACGAGCAGTACTTC.

This chain links TRBV18 with TRBJ2-1, with unresolved D. Trimming removed 3 bases from V and 9 bases from J, with 9 bases in between. Germline V gene sequence: CDR1 KGHSH, CDR2 LQKENI. This CDR3 spans 12 amino acids. The CDR3, as DNA: TGTGCCAGCTCACCTATCGGGTTTGAGCAGTTCTTC. Amino acids: CASSPIGFEQFF.

The V gene is TRBV4-1, the J gene TRBJ2-5, with 7 bases fitting TRBD2. The junction had 7 bases not matched to a gene; V was cut back by 1 base and J by 5 bases. CDR3 length equals 15 residues. The germline gives CDR1 MGHRA, CDR2 YSYEKL. The CDR3 bases are TGCGCCAGCAGCCAAGGGGCTAGCGGTGCGGAGACCCAGTACTTC. Protein sequence: CASSQGASGAETQYF.

This rearrangement joins TRBV27 to TRBJ1-2, with a tentative D call TRBD1 (5 bases). CDR1 and CDR2 from the germline V gene are MNHEY and SMNVEV (reference sequence). Trimming took off 3 bases at V and 2 bases at J, with 13 bases between the two ends. This CDR3 has 15 residues. CDR3 sequence (DNA): TGTGCCAGCAGTTTGCAACGGGGGTCGAACTATGGCTACACCTTC. It encodes CASSLQRGSNYGYTF.

The chain couples TRBV6-5 to TRBJ2-5, with D unclear. There are 14 residues in the CDR3. Between the trimmed V and J ends, which lost 1 base and 2 bases, there was a span of 8 bases. CDR1 is MNHEY and CDR2 is SVGAGI in the germline V gene. The CDR3 loop reads CASSYYGAQETQYF. The CDR3 DNA is TGTGCCAGCAGTTACTACGGCGCTCAAGAGACCCAGTACTTC.

The gene calls are TRBV15 and TRBJ1-1; a weak D match, TRBD1 (5 bases). Trimming removed 1 base at V and 1 base at J, with 13 bases between. The CDR3 is 16 residues long. Germline-derived CDR1 and CDR2 are LNHNV and YYDKDF (reference sequence). The CDR3 coding sequence is TGTGCCACCAGCAGAGGCATTGAAGGGACGAACACTGAAGCTTTCTTT. Amino acid sequence: CATSRGIEGTNTEAFF.

This clone appeared a few times. The rearrangement links TRBV18 to TRBJ2-5; D is uncertain. The CDR3 is 13 residues long. V shed 2 bases and J shed 0 bases, with 4 bases lying between them. Germline CDR1 and CDR2: KGHSH and LQKENI. The CDR3 DNA follows: TGTGCCAGCTCACCAAATTACCAAGAGACCCAGTACTTC. Its translation: CASSPNYQETQYF.

This rearrangement joins TRBV7-8 to TRBJ2-7; 7 bases are a match to TRBD1. The CDR3 consists of 13 residues. Trimming at V came to 3 bases and at J to 2 bases, leaving 1 base not matched to a gene. Germline V lookup: CDR1 SGHVS, CDR2 FQNEAQ. In DNA form, the CDR3 reads TGTGCCAGCAGCTTCGGACAGGCCTACGAGCAGTACTTC. Protein product: CASSFGQAYEQYF.